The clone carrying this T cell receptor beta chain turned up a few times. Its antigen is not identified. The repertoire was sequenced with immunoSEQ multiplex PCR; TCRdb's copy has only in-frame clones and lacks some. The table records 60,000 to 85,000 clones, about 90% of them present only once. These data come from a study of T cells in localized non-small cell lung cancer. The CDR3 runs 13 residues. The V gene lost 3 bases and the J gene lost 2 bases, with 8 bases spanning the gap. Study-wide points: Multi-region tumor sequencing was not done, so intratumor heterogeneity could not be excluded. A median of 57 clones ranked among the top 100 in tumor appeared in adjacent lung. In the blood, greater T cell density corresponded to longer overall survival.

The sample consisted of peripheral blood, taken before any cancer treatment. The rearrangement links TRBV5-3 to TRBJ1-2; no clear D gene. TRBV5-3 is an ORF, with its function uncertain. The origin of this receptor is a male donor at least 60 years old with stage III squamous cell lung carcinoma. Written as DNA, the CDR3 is TGTGCCAGAAGCTCGGACGGAAACTATGGCTACACCTTC. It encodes CARSSDGNYGYTF.